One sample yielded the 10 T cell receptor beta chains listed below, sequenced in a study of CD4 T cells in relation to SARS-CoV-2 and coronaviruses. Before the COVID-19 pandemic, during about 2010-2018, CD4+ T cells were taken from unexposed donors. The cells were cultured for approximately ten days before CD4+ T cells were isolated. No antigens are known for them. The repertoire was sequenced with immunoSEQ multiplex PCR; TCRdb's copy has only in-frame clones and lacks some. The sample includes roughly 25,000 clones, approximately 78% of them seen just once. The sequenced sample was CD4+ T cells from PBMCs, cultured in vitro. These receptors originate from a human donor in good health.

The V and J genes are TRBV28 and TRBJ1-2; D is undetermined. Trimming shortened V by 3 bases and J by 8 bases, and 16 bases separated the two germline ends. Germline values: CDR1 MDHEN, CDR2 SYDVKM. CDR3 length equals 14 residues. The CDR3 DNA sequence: TGTGCCAGCAGTTTGCCAGGAGAGTCTTCCGGCTACACCTTC. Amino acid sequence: CASSLPGESSGYTF.

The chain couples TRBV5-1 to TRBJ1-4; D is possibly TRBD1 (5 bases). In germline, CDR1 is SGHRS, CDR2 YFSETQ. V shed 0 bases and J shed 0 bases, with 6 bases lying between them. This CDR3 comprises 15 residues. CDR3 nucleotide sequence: TGCGCCAGCAGCTTGGGGGGGACAACTAATGAAAAACTGTTTTTT. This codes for CASSLGGTTNEKLFF.

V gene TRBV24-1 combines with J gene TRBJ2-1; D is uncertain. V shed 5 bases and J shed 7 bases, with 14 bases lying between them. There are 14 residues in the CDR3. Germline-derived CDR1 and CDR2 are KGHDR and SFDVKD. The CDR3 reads CATSAMESRNEQFF. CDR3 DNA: TGTGCCACCAGTGCCATGGAGAGTAGGAATGAGCAGTTCTTC.

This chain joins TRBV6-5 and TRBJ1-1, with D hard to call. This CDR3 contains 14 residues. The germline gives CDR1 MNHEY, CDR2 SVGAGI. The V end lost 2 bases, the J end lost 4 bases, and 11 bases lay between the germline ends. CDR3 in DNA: TGTGCCAGCAGTTACACAACGGGGAGCACTGAAGCTTTCTTT. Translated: CASSYTTGSTEAFF.

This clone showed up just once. The DNA for the CDR3 is TGTGCCAGCTCACCAAGCGACAGGGATAATTCACCCCTCCACTTT. It specifies CASSPSDRDNSPLHF. The V gene is TRBV18, the J gene TRBJ1-6, with 7 bases aligning to TRBD1. The length of the CDR3 is 15 residues. V dropped 2 bases and J dropped 5; count of bases not matched to a gene: 3. CDR1 is KGHSH and CDR2 is LQKENI in the germline V gene. Full variable domain (outside the CDR3, taken from reference TRBV18 and TRBJ1-6): NAGVMQNPRHLVRRRGQEARLRCSPMKGHSHVYWYRQLPEEGLKFMVYLQKENIIDESGMPKERFSAEFPKEGPSILRIQQVVRGDSAAYFCASSPSDRDNSPLHFGNGTRLTVT.

As DNA, the CDR3 is TGCGCCAGCAGCTTGTACGGGGGGCAAAAGGGTTCTGGGGCCAACGTCCTGACTTTC. Its translation: CASSLYGGQKGSGANVLTF. The chain employs TRBV5-1 and TRBJ2-6, with D tentatively TRBD2 (7 bases). The CDR3 runs 19 residues. Germline values: CDR1 SGHRS, CDR2 YFSETQ. V shed 1 base and J shed 1 base, with 18 bases lying between them. Looking up the rest from reference TRBV5-1 and TRBJ2-6 gives the full variable domain: KAGVTQTPRYLIKTRGQQVTLSCSPISGHRSVSWYQQTPGQGLQFLFEYFSETQRNKGNFPGRFSGRQFSNSRSEMNVSTLELGDSALYLCASSLYGGQKGSGANVLTFGAGSRLTVL.

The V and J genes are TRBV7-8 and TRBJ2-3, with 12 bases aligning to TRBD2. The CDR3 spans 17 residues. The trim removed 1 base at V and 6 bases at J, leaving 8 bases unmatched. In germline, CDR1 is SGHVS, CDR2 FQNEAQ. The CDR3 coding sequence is TGTGCCAGCAGCTTAGGTGGACTAGCGGGATTCGGGGATACGCAGTATTTT. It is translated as CASSLGGLAGFGDTQYF.

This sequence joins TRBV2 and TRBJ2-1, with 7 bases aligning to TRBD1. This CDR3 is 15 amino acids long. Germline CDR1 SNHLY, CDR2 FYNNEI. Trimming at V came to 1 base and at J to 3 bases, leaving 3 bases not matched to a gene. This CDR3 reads CASSEDRGLYNEQFF. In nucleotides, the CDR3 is TGTGCCAGCAGTGAAGACAGGGGCCTCTACAATGAGCAGTTCTTC.

CDR3 coding DNA: TGTGCCAGTAGTTATTCGACAGTGAACACTGAAGCTTTCTTT. This encodes CASSYSTVNTEAFF. V is TRBV19 and J is TRBJ1-1, with a weak D call TRBD1 (5 bases). The V end lost 5 bases, the J end lost 0 bases, and 10 bases lay between the germline ends. CDR3 length: 14 amino acids. Germline V CDR1 and CDR2: LNHDA, SQIVND (reference sequence).

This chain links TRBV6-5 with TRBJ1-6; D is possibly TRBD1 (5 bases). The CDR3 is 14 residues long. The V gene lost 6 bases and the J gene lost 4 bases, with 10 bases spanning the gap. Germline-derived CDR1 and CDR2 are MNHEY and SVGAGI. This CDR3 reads CASRRDRYNSPLHF. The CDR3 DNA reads TGTGCCAGCAGACGCGACAGATATAATTCACCCCTCCACTTT.